Described below is a single T cell receptor (beta chain) sequence and its context. Its specific antigen is unknown. No base qualities exist here, and no much larger clone lies one base off it. Library generation was performed with the immunoSEQ multiplex PCR assay. For the multiplex PCR, a mixture combining 60 forward primers for TCR Vbeta segments and 13 reverse primers for TCR Jbeta segments was used. The CDR3 region of rearranged TCR beta genes was amplified from genomic DNA with a multiplex PCR assay. The Illumina HiSeq System was used to sequence the amplified TCR beta libraries as 87-base-pair reads. The authors' analysis ran thus. A later analysis counted tens of millions of unique TCR beta chains across the 700 or so repertoires, and about 10 million of these chains were shared by at least two donors. A nearest-neighbor algorithm error-corrected the raw reads and collapsed the reads into unique sequences, merging closely related sequences to remove PCR and sequencing errors. V, D and J gene segments were assigned by aligning CDR3 sequences to IMGT reference sequences. For a sequence to be retained, a match of at least six nucleotides was required to both a V gene segment and a J gene segment. Rearrangements were classified as productive when the CDR3 lacked stop codons and remained in frame with V and J, and all other rearrangements were classified as non-productive. Following IMGT convention, CDR3 was defined as the stretch from the second conserved V-encoded cysteine to the conserved J-encoded phenylalanine. In an earlier analysis of more than 550 of the donors, sequences lacking an unambiguous match to a single V gene segment were excluded. In an earlier analysis of a few hundred of the donors, a V segment was called functional when productive rearrangements were above 56.7%, and segregating when the standard deviation between donors exceeded 5%. A statistical classification framework was developed to diagnose cytomegalovirus status using the catalog of TCR beta chain sequences. In a later analysis, V and J genes were assigned by comparing TCR nucleotide sequences against IMGT/GENE-DB human TR gene sequences. In a later analysis, CDR3 sequences and most-parsimonious VDJ recombination scenarios were assigned using the TCRdist pipeline. In a later analysis, each TCR beta chain was defined by its CDR3 amino acid sequence together with its V-gene family, and reads without a unique V-gene family were excluded. To address suspected cross-contamination and a sequencing artifact, a later analysis removed around 590 highly shared, low-generation-probability nucleotide sequences. In a later analysis, a clonal expansion index for each public chain was calculated from normalized within-repertoire ranks of inferred template counts. In a later analysis, generation probabilities were computed with a VDJ recombination model fitted to out-of-frame rearrangements, and the resulting probabilities were checked against IGoR. Hypergeometric tests were used in a later analysis to score TCR-TCR, TCR-HLA and TCR-CMV co-occurrence, with a repertoire-size bias correction applied to the TCR pairs. In a later analysis, false discovery rates were estimated by permuting HLA or CMV assignments 20 times. A later analysis grouped co-occurring TCRs with DBSCAN, adding TCRdist sequence similarity when clustering within HLA-allele-positive subsets. Repertoires with fewer than 30,000 or more than 120,000 public chains, plus five repertoires with anomalous nucleotide sharing, were excluded from co-occurrence clustering. Drawn from immuneACCESS, this table holds only the in-frame rearrangements with V and J called that TCRdb kept. Clones are partly lost; checked studies trace under half to an unresolved V gene and leave the rest unexplained. V and J calls and clone size are those listed in that table; D and trimming were worked out from the DNA. A total of roughly 130,000 clones appear in this sample, over 70% of them only once. Approximately 1.8% of the sample comes from the top ten.

This entry comes from a study of cytomegalovirus exposure and HLA in healthy donors listed by TCRdb under 2017. Describing the broader study: An earlier analysis of fewer than 750 of the donors reported approximately 300 Gb of sequence data and around 120 million unique TCR beta sequences obtained from roughly 180 million T cells. Four or five DR-DQ haplotypes were treated as single units for association and clustering because of strong linkage in the cohort. Every repertoire in the discovery cohort had been generated on one and the same sequencing platform. The study profiled the T cell repertoires of around 700 subjects by immunosequencing and related them to cytomegalovirus serostatus. Both class I and class II loci were covered by HLA typing, at four-digit resolution. Typing coverage differed by locus: A, B, C, DRB1 and DQB1 were typed in about 629-640 donors, DQA1 in 500 to 550, DPA1 in 600 to 610, and DPB1 in roughly 450. A separate validation cohort of 100 to 150 different subjects was used in addition to the roughly 620-subject first cohort. About 330 gigabases of sequencing data and around 80 million unique TCR sequences made up an early release that covered approximately 620 HLA-typed donors. A later genetic analysis used genome-wide SNP genotypes for about 55% of the 666 donors, treating that subset as a discovery cohort. Of the 300 to 450 genotyped donors, 80% to 90% were placed in the genetic ancestry cluster associated with self-reported Caucasian donors. The study aimed to test whether cataloging public T cell receptors could reveal signatures of past pathogen exposure. An earlier analysis of around 640 of the donors used high-throughput TCR beta sequencing to judge whether each TCR beta V gene segment behaved as functional or pseudogenic. To predict cytomegalovirus infection status, the study combined high-throughput TCR immunosequencing, statistical association of individual TCRs with disease status, and machine learning. In a later analysis, previously published TCR beta repertoires from 666 donors were re-analyzed and high-resolution HLA genotyping was added so that TCR occurrence patterns could be studied. In the later analysis, no new phenotypic data were used to find candidate immune exposures; instead, reliance was placed on TCR beta sequences and their occurrence across donors. On average, over 200,000 unique TCR beta nucleotide sequences were sequenced per donor among a few hundred genotyped donors of the cohort, with 15% to 20% of those sequences being non-productive. Donor age, sex, ethnicity and CMV serostatus were compiled alongside the repertoire data. Here is what the overall study found, with its caveats: In a later analysis, most CMV-associated TCR beta chains were found to appear HLA-restricted, with HLA associations seemingly driven largely by CMV exposure. A later analysis found that HLA-associated TCR beta chains were more clonally expanded and had lower generation probabilities than equally common non-associated chains. Because counts were too low, seventeen rarely observed V segments, including chromosome 9 orphons, were excluded from the earlier analysis of under 650 of the donors. While some public TCRs were present in many individuals, most TCR sequences turned up only very rarely across donors. In vitro tests confirmed that a few of the cytomegalovirus-associated TCR beta chains recognize cytomegalovirus antigens. Several of the top co-occurrence clusters appeared to be linked to parvovirus B19, influenza, CMV and Epstein-Barr virus, according to a later analysis. The only immune exposure information available for the cohort was CMV serostatus. Strong co-occurrence of HLA alleles, especially DR and DQ, made assigning TCR associations to individual alleles difficult. At a false discovery rate of 0.05, a later analysis linked 15,000 to 20,000 TCR beta sequences to specific HLA alleles. According to the authors, the approach could potentially be generalized to other disease states and immunological phenotypes. A cluster of highly shared sequence variants was judged likely to represent a technical artifact of the sequencing pipeline. Roughly uniform sequencing depth across donors was assumed in presence/absence analyses, although this assumption may not hold. In an earlier analysis of about 540 of the donors, most TCR beta V segments were observed in productive rearrangements about 87% or about 30% of the time, broadly matching IMGT annotations. According to a later genetic analysis, donors in an Asian-associated ancestry cluster had fewer N-insertions in productive TCRs than the approximately 700-donor mean. HLA typing was unavailable for some donors at each locus, so association tests used only the typed subset. The study gave a list of some 150 TCR beta chains associated with cytomegalovirus. Linkage disequilibrium might explain the correlated functional status among segregating V segments, but an unknown experimental factor could not be excluded. The classifier was reported to diagnose cytomegalovirus status with high specificity and sensitivity in both the original and validation cohorts. Some IMGT-functional V segments, including TRBV6-2 and TRBV6-3, could not be told apart with the 87-base-pair reads, so those segments were excluded. Only TCR beta chains were sequenced in this cohort, and the absence of alpha or paired-chain data limited detectable features. A later genetic analysis associated a missense DCLRE1C variant with V-gene and J-gene trimming of TCR beta chains, and an independent cohort replicated the association. A further reported finding was that TCR beta sequences accurately predicted the HLA-A and HLA-B alleles for most subjects in the first cohort. A later analysis found that TCR association rates varied across HLA loci, with DRB1 alleles showing the most associated TCRs and HLA-C alleles the fewest.

The germline ends are 12 bases apart after V is trimmed by 2 bases and J by 4 bases. The germline V gene supplies CDR1 MDHEN and CDR2 SYDVKM. The CDR3 runs 15 residues from the cysteine to the phenylalanine. Only the CDR3 part of the read is kept: 45 bases, read in frame from the first base. The cohort was made up of 500 to 850 healthy bone marrow donors. All cohort members were sampled while nominally healthy, although unrecorded immune exposures were likely present. The donor was CMV seronegative and was included in the group of several hundred seronegative cohort members. A peripheral blood sample was provided by each donor, and peripheral blood mononuclear cells were used for TCR beta sequencing. The Qiagen DNeasy Blood Extraction Kit was used to extract genomic DNA from the blood cell samples.

The specimen sequenced was PBMCs. The sequence came from a woman aged 40-49 years in good health and CMV-seronegative. The V and J segments used are TRBV28 and TRBJ1-5, with no confidently assigned D gene. The DNA reads as follows: TGTGCCAGCAGTTTAAGGCTAGGGAGTAATCAGCCCCAGCATTTT. It encodes CASSLRLGSNQPQHF.